This TCR beta chain stems from a study of blood T cell repertoires in COVID-19. Original handling: It was from reference gene primer amplification that nucleated cell counts were estimated. Sequencing was performed with immunoSEQ multiplex PCR; in TCRdb, only in-frame clones are kept and a portion is missing. V, J and clone size were drawn from that table, and D and trimming were deduced from the DNA. The table lists some 170,000 clones, more than 70% of them singletons, with roughly 8.2% in the top ten. CDR3 length equals 16 residues. CDR1 and CDR2 from the germline V gene are SGHKS and YYEKEE (reference sequence). The V gene end was trimmed by 0 bases and the J gene end by 4 bases; junction bases not matched to a gene: 6.

Sequenced input: peripheral blood. The gene calls are TRBV5-5 and TRBJ2-2, with 7 bases lining up with TRBD1. The TCR comes from a woman aged 55-69 years with acute or convalescent COVID-19. CDR3 sequence: CASSLGDSVTTGELFF. As DNA, the CDR3 is TGTGCCAGCAGCTTGGGGGACAGCGTTACCACCGGGGAGCTGTTTTTT.